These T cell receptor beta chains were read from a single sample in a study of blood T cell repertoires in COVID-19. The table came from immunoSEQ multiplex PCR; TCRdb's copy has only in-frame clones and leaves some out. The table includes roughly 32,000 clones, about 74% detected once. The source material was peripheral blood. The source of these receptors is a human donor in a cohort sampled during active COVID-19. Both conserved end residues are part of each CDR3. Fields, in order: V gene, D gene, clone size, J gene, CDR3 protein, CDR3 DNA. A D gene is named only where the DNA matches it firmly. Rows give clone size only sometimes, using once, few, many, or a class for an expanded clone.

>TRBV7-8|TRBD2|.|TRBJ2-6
CASSFGRLLAAGANVLTF
TGTGCCAGCAGCTTCGGGAGGTTATTGGCCGCTGGGGCCAACGTCCTGACTTTC
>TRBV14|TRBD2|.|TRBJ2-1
CASSQSGLASSFF
TGTGCCAGCAGCCAGTCAGGACTAGCGTCATCGTTCTTC
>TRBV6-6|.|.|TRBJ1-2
CASSYSGAASGGYTF
TGTGCCAGCAGTTACTCAGGAGCCGCCTCTGGGGGCTACACCTTC
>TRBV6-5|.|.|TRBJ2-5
CASRKGPNGETQYF
TGTGCCAGCAGGAAGGGGCCGAACGGGGAGACCCAGTACTTC
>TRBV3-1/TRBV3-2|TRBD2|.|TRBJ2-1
CASSQGPAGGGEQFF
TGTGCCAGCAGCCAAGGTCCAGCGGGAGGGGGTGAGCAGTTCTTC
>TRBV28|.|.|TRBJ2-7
CASRAGQAYEQYF
TGTGCCAGCAGAGCGGGACAGGCCTACGAGCAGTACTTC
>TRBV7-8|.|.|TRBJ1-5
CASSLSAESYSNQPQHF
TGTGCCAGCAGCTTGTCGGCGGAGAGCTATAGCAATCAGCCCCAGCATTTT
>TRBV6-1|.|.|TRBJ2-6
CASSEIGGSGANVLTF
TGTGCCAGCAGTGAGATTGGGGGCTCCGGGGCCAACGTCCTGACTTTC
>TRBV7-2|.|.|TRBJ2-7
CASSPRQGLYEQYF
TGTGCCAGCAGCCCCAGACAGGGACTCTACGAGCAGTACTTC
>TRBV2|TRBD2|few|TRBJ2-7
CASSLGLAGASYEQYF
TGTGCCAGCAGTCTCGGACTAGCGGGGGCCTCCTACGAGCAGTACTTC
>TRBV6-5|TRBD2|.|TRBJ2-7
CASRTSGNVDEQYF
TGTGCCAGCCGAACTAGCGGGAACGTCGACGAGCAGTACTTC
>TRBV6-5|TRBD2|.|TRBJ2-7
CASSPRGTRGQYF
TGTGCCAGCAGTCCTAGAGGGACTAGGGGGCAGTACTTC
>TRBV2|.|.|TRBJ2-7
CASSEVRYEQYF
TGTGCCAGCAGTGAAGTGAGGTACGAGCAGTACTTC
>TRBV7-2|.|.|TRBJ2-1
CASSQRPEDEQFF
TGTGCCAGCAGCCAACGGCCCGAGGATGAGCAGTTCTTC
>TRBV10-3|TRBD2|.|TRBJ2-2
CAISGTSGRQWVTGELFF
TGTGCCATCAGCGGGACTAGCGGGAGGCAATGGGTTACCGGGGAGCTGTTTTTT
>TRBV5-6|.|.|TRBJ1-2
CASTPGTDPYGYTF
TGTGCCAGCACCCCAGGAACCGACCCCTATGGCTACACCTTC
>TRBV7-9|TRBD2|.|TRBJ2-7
CASSLVTGTSGRYEQYF
TGTGCCAGCAGCTTAGTCACCGGGACTAGCGGGCGTTACGAGCAGTACTTC
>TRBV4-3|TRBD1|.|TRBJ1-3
CASSQPGTGAGNTIYF
TGCGCCAGCAGCCAGCCCGGGACAGGGGCTGGAAACACCATATATTTT
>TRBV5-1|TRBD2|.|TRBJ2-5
CASSIVAGAEETQYF
TGCGCCAGCAGTATTGTAGCGGGAGCAGAAGAGACCCAGTACTTC
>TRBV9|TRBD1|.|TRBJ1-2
CASSSGTGSLGYTF
TGTGCCAGCAGCTCAGGGACAGGGAGTCTTGGCTACACCTTC
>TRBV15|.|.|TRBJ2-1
CATSRDPGAYNEQFF
TGTGCCACCAGCAGAGATCCCGGGGCCTACAATGAGCAGTTCTTC
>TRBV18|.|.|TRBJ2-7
CASSTGGEQYF
TGTGCCAGCTCAACCGGGGGCGAGCAGTACTTC
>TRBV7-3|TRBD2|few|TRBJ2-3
CASSPKGLAGGGDTQYF
TGTGCCAGCAGCCCAAAGGGACTAGCGGGAGGAGGTGATACGCAGTATTTT
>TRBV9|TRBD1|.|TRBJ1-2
CASSDSAGGTANYGYTF
TGTGCCAGCAGCGACTCAGCAGGGGGGACAGCTAACTATGGCTACACCTTC
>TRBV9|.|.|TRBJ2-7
CASSPTSLSSYEQYF
TGTGCCAGCAGCCCAACTAGCTTATCTTCCTACGAGCAGTACTTC
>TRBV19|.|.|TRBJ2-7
CASSIPAGSFYEQYF
TGTGCCAGTAGTATTCCAGCGGGCAGCTTCTACGAGCAGTACTTC
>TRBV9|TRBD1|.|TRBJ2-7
CASSVGTGGEQYF
TGTGCCAGCAGTGTGGGGACAGGCGGCGAGCAGTACTTC
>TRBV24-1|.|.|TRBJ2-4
CATSDPGLVAKNIQYF
TGTGCCACCAGTGATCCGGGACTCGTGGCCAAAAACATTCAGTACTTC
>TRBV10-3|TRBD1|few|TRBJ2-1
CATGDRDKDFNEQFF
TGTGCCACCGGAGACAGGGACAAGGACTTCAATGAGCAGTTCTTC
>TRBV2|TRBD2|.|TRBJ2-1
CASSPTSGGVEQFF
TGTGCCAGCAGTCCGACTAGCGGGGGTGTTGAGCAGTTCTTC
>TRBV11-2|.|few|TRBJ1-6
CASSLDLVISYNSPLHF
TGTGCCAGCAGCTTAGATCTCGTTATCTCCTATAATTCACCCCTCCACTTT
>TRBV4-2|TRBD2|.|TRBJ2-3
CASRLAGVGTDTQYF
TGTGCCAGCAGGCTAGCGGGAGTGGGCACAGATACGCAGTATTTT
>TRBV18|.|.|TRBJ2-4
CASSPPQGSKNIQYF
TGTGCCAGCTCACCCCCACAGGGATCCAAAAACATTCAGTACTTC
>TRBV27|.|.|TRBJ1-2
CASSLTRLQGLIYGYTF
TGTGCCAGCAGTTTAACCCGACTCCAGGGACTTATCTATGGCTACACCTTC
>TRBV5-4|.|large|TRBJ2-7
CASSPNQGYYEQYF
TGTGCCAGCAGCCCCAATCAGGGGTACTACGAGCAGTACTTC
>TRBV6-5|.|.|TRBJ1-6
CASSSVQSSPLHF
TGTGCCAGCAGTTCCGTACAATCTTCACCCCTCCACTTT
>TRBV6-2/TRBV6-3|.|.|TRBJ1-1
CASSYKLVRTEAFF
TGTGCCAGCAGTTACAAGCTGGTGCGCACTGAAGCTTTCTTT
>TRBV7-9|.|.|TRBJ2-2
CASSQPTPGTMNTGELFF
TGTGCCAGCAGTCAACCAACCCCCGGGACAATGAACACCGGGGAGCTGTTTTTT
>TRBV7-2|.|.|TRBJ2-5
CASSLGTGQETQYF
TGTGCCAGCAGCTTAGGTACAGGTCAAGAGACCCAGTACTTC
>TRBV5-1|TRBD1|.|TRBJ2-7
CASSEPGQSYEQYF
TGCGCCAGCAGCGAACCGGGACAGTCCTACGAGCAGTACTTC
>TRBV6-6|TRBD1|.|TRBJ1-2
CASSRQGVGYGYTF
TGTGCCAGCAGTCGTCAGGGGGTAGGCTATGGCTACACCTTC
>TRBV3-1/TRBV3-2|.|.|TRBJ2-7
CASSQVGHSYEQYF
TGTGCCAGCAGCCAAGTGGGGCACAGCTACGAGCAGTACTTC
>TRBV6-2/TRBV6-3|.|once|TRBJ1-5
CASSHPRRDKGNQPQHF
TGTGCCAGCAGTCACCCGCGCAGGGACAAGGGCAATCAGCCCCAGCATTTT
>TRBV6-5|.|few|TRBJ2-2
CASRGLGAAGELFF
TGTGCCAGCAGGGGTTTGGGGGCCGCCGGGGAGCTGTTTTTT
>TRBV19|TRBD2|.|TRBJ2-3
CASSTPGLAGGADTQYF
TGTGCCAGTAGTACACCGGGACTAGCGGGGGGGGCGGATACGCAGTATTTT
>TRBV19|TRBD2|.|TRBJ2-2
CASSAGLAGGPFTGELFF
TGTGCCAGTAGTGCGGGACTAGCGGGGGGGCCGTTCACCGGGGAGCTGTTTTTT
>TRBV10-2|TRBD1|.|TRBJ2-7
CASSLGATGGNEQYF
TGCGCCAGCAGCTTAGGAGCGACAGGGGGCAACGAGCAGTACTTC
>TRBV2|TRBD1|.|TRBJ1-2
CASSLGQGLDGYTF
TGTGCCAGCAGTTTAGGACAGGGTCTAGATGGCTACACCTTC